Below, one T cell receptor beta chain is given with its context. This CDR3 comprises 14 residues. V was trimmed by 5 bases and J by 10 bases, leaving 20 bases between them. Germline lookup yields CDR1 SGHVS and CDR2 FNYEAQ. The record originates from a study of T cells after somatic rescue of genetic block. Generated by immunoSEQ multiplex PCR, the TCRdb table keeps only in-frame clones and is missing some. This sample carries some 67,000 clones, around 90% of them seen once, and the ten largest clones take 2.5% to 3.5%. The origin of this receptor is a man between 40 and 49 years old. The rearrangement links TRBV7-6 to TRBJ1-1, with no clear D. The sequenced sample consisted of peripheral blood mononuclear cells (PBMCs). The CDR3 here is CASSERYDSLRAFF. Written as DNA, the CDR3 is TGTGCCAGCAGCGAGCGGTACGATTCTCTTCGAGCTTTCTTT.